The 13 T cell receptor beta chains below were found in one sample sequenced in a study of CD8 T cells in ankylosing spondylitis. TCRdb redid the calling of the 5' RACE reads with MiXCR, one entry per CDR3 protein. Of 750,000 to 850,000 distinct CDR3 sequences in the sample, 12% were seen once. Regarding the study as a whole: Several highly homologous variants made up a TCR beta motif that seemed to typify ankylosing spondylitis blood.

No cognate antigen is known for these TCRs. Material for sequencing was blood, either unsorted or a sorted T cell fraction (not recorded which). The receptor source for this set is a male donor with ankylosing spondylitis.

The genes are TRBV20-1 and TRBJ2-7; 8 bases are a match to TRBD2. There are 15 residues in the CDR3. Germline CDR1 is DFQATT and CDR2 is SNEGSKA (reference sequence). After removal of 2 bases from V and 0 bases from J, the junction contained 6 bases not matched to a gene. CDR3 nucleotides: TGCAGTGCTAGAAGGGCCAGCGGGGGCTCCTACGAGCAGTACTTC. Protein: CSARRASGGSYEQYF.

Only a few counts were recorded for this clonotype. J is TRBJ2-1 and V is TRBV4-3; D is perhaps TRBD1 or TRBD2 (5 bases each). This CDR3 comprises 16 residues. Germline V gene data show CDR1 as LGHNA and CDR2 as YSLEER. Trimming took off 4 bases at V and 7 bases at J, with 20 bases between the two ends. The CDR3 here is CASSRRRRGVWNEQFF. The CDR3 DNA follows: TGCGCCAGCAGCCGTCGGCGTCGAGGGGTCTGGAATGAGCAGTTCTTC.

This clonotype appeared a few times. The rearrangement links TRBV6-1 to TRBJ1-3; perhaps TRBD1 as D (6 bases). V dropped 6 bases and J dropped 2 bases, with 17 bases sitting between them. In germline, CDR1 is MNHNS, CDR2 SASEGT. This CDR3 has 16 residues. CDR3 region: CASRPQGGRTGNTIYF. CDR3 bases: TGTGCCAGCAGACCGCAAGGGGGTAGGACTGGAAACACCATATATTTT.

There are many counts of this clonotype. The genes are TRBV12-3 or TRBV12-4 and TRBJ1-5, with D possibly matching TRBD1 (6 bases). The V and J ends lost 3 bases and 2 bases respectively, with 11 bases between them. The CDR3 is 15 amino acids. CDR3 in amino acids: CASSLAGDGNQPQHF. CDR3 DNA sequence: TGTGCCAGCAGTTTGGCAGGGGATGGCAATCAGCCCCAGCATTTT.

Only a few counts were recorded for this clonotype. CDR3 protein: CASSRQAGVVDTQYF. CDR3 in DNA: TGTGCCAGCAGCCGGCAAGCGGGGGTGGTAGATACGCAGTATTTT. This chain joins TRBV7-2 and TRBJ2-3; TRBD2 agrees at 8 bases. This CDR3 is 15 amino acids long. V was pared by 5 bases and J by 5 bases, with 9 bases of the junction left unmatched. The V gene's germline CDR1 is SGHTA and CDR2 FQGNSA.

The chain has TRBV6-1 and TRBJ2-2, with 8 positions matching TRBD1. The germline V gene has CDR1 MNHNS and CDR2 SASEGT. The CDR3 has 15 residues. Losses at the gene ends were 5 bases for V and 0 bases for J; bases not matched to a gene: 2. CDR3 protein: CASSRQGPNTGELFF. CDR3 DNA sequence: TGTGCCAGCAGTCGACAGGGGCCGAACACCGGGGAGCTGTTTTTT.

This clonotype appeared a few times. The chain couples TRBV20-1 to TRBJ2-4; D might be TRBD2 (5 bases). CDR3 length: 14 amino acids. Per germline, CDR1 DFQATT and CDR2 SNEGSKA (reference sequence). V lost 6 bases and J lost 2, with 14 bases in between. CDR3: CSAPGYTTKNIQYF. CDR3 nucleotide sequence: TGCAGTGCCCCGGGATATACAACCAAAAACATTCAGTACTTC.

In this sample, this clonotype turned up a few times. The chain is built from TRBV10-3 and TRBJ2-5, with 7 bases that match TRBD1. This CDR3 spans 16 amino acids. The V gene's germline CDR1 is ENHRY and CDR2 SYGVKD. The junction had 7 bases not matched to a gene; V was cut back by 2 bases and J by 1 base. The CDR3 here is CAISEGRTGAQETQYF. As DNA, the CDR3 is TGTGCCATCAGTGAGGGACGGACAGGTGCCCAAGAGACCCAGTACTTC.

This clonotype was counted a few times. The chain uses TRBV20-1 and TRBJ2-5, with 15 bases aligning to TRBD2. The V and J ends lost 7 bases and 4 bases, in that order; junction bases with no gene match: 7. Germline loops: CDR1 DFQATT, CDR2 SNEGSKA (reference sequence). The CDR3 is 15 residues long. The CDR3 nucleotides read TGCAGTGTTGCCTGGACTAGCGGGAGGGGAGAGACCCAGTACTTC. Its translation: CSVAWTSGRGETQYF.

The chain combines TRBV10-3 with TRBJ1-1; D ambiguous. CDR1 and CDR2 (germline): ENHRY, SYGVKD. This CDR3 has 12 amino acids. Trimming shortened V by 8 bases and J by 4 bases, and 11 bases separated the two germline ends. The CDR3 loop is CAIARGGTEAFF. Here the CDR3 DNA reads TGTGCCATCGCACGGGGTGGCACTGAAGCTTTCTTT.

In this sample, this clonotype turned up a few times. This sequence joins TRBV7-9 and TRBJ2-1; 7 bases agree with TRBD1. This CDR3 is built from 15 residues. V shed 3 bases, J shed 7 bases, and the junction held 9 bases outside the gene matches. Germline CDR1 is SEHNR and CDR2 is FQNEAQ (reference sequence). CDR3 sequence: CASSFSYRGINEQFF. As DNA, the CDR3 is TGTGCCAGCAGCTTCTCATACAGGGGAATAAATGAGCAGTTCTTC.

The chain has TRBV6-5 and TRBJ2-7, with 9 bases fitting TRBD2. V shed 0 bases and J 3 bases; nucleotides not matched to a gene: 6. Looked up from germline, CDR1 is MNHEY and CDR2 is SVGAGI. The CDR3 length is 16 residues. CDR3 DNA sequence: TGTGCCAGCAGTTACTCGGGCGGGAGGGCCGGCTACGAGCAGTACTTC. Translated, it gives CASSYSGGRAGYEQYF.

This chain uses TRBV20-1 with TRBJ1-2, with D perhaps matching TRBD1 (5 bases). The CDR3 spans 13 residues. Germline CDR1 and CDR2: DFQATT and SNEGSKA (reference sequence). The CDR3 region has the DNA TGCAGCCAGACACGTGGGGGGGACTATGGCTACACCTTC. Protein product: CSQTRGGDYGYTF.